The TCR beta chain described here comes from a study of blood T cells in healthy people across ages (dated by TCRdb to about 2015). Study-wide context: In model experiments, template switching captured roughly one uniquely barcoded TCR beta cDNA molecule for every two T cells. The study measured age-related changes in TCR beta repertoire diversity using deep sequencing normalized with unique cDNA molecular identifiers. The donors were divided into four age groups: young (average roughly 15 years), middle-aged (about 39), aged (roughly 60) and long-lived (82). Donors of different ages were randomly distributed across sequencing lanes to avoid experimental bias. The study analyzed two additional independent replicas of 1 million unique cDNA reads from the same blood draw for two donors, one aged 18 to 29 and one aged 80 or older. Study-level results and caveats: The CMV infection status of donors was not known, potentially confounding age-related changes in expanded clonotypes. The percentage of naive T cells measured by flow cytometry correlated strongly with observed TCR beta diversity. Estimates of total diversity from one million sequenced T cells were regarded as lower bounds and underestimates. Because profiling used bulk unsorted PBMCs, naive and antigen-experienced compartments could not be compared conclusively. As age increased, observed TCR beta diversity per million T cells dropped in a roughly linear way, and a significant reduction was already evident by age 40. Compared with the aged group, the long-lived group had more naive CD4+ T cells, fewer expanded clones and increased TCR diversity, a pattern suggesting age selection.

Here V drops 4 bases and J drops 1 base, and the junction holds 3 bases not matched to any gene. The CDR3 measures 15 amino acids from cysteine to phenylalanine. Just the 45-base CDR3 DNA is kept, in frame starting at base 1. CDR1 and CDR2, looked up from the germline V gene, are SGDLS and YYNGEE. Systemically healthy Caucasian individuals from Russia, some 40 in total and aged roughly 6 to 100 years, were included as donors. Each donor gave around 9.5 milliliters of peripheral blood, collected into EDTA-treated Vacutainer tubes. Ficoll-Paque density-gradient centrifugation was used to isolate PBMCs, with at least 6 million per sample. Trizol reagent was used to extract total RNA from the PBMCs, yielding at least 5 micrograms per sample. For every donor, flow cytometry on a PBMC aliquot measured the percentage of naive CD45RAhigh/CD27high T cells. This clonotype was recorded at least ten times. The clone's antigen remains unknown. No base quality values were provided; no much bigger clone lies one nucleotide off.

Library generation was performed with 5' RACE. TCRdb lists the instrument as Illumina HiSeq 2500. A second PCR of roughly 7 to 12 cycles was run with a J-beta primer mix and a sample-barcoded 5' primer. A template-switch 5' adaptor carrying 12 random nucleotides introduced a unique molecular identifier onto each TCR beta cDNA molecule. Each sample yielded at least 3 million CDR3-containing paired-end reads. The Mint cDNA synthesis kit, primed by a TRBC-specific oligonucleotide, was used to synthesize first-strand cDNA from all RNA. All cDNA was treated with uracil-DNA glycosylase and then went through a first 18-cycle PCR with the universal primers M1SS and BC2_uni_R. Per the authors' processing: Normalization of each sample was performed by random selection of 1 million high-quality reads, each carrying a distinct molecular identifier. Instead of being binned into consensus sequences, reads with shared molecular identifiers were discarded. MiTCR, with a Q25 quality threshold and the strictest error-elimination algorithm, was used for CDR3 identification, clonotype clustering and error correction. Lower-bound total TCR beta diversity was estimated with a nonparametric unseen species model using Euler transformation. TCRdb handled the public reads itself, with Q25 trimming in fastp and clone calling in MiXCR, and kept productive beta chains. CDR3 protein duplicates are merged, each entry listing the most common genes and DNA. The V and J calls and clone size come from TCRdb's table, not from the authors' own analysis. The sample table lists approximately 1.5 million distinct CDR3 sequences, roughly 43% of them with a count of one. The ten largest clones represent over 3.5% of the sample.

The TCR originated in a young woman in good health. The sequenced sample consisted of blood. The rearranged chain carries TRBV9 and TRBJ2-3, with 10 bases matching TRBD2. The DNA is as follows: TGTGCCAGCAGCATCGGGACTAGCGGCACAGATACGCAGTATTTT. It encodes CASSIGTSGTDTQYF.